This T cell receptor (beta chain) comes out of a study of T cell responses to AZD1222 COVID-19 vaccine. Study-wide context: Doses given second, at about 4 or about 12 weeks, were pooled. Study results and limitations: Reportedly, close to half of spike-specific TCRs are directed against unmutated variant regions. Most donors were white British, females outnumbered males, and clonal diversity was possibly underestimated.

The method was immunoSEQ multiplex PCR; TCRdb's version includes in-frame clones alone and lacks a portion of them. This sample yields 150,000 or so clones, of which 88% are seen a single time; around 2.9% belongs to the top ten. Details on this clone: The antigen is not known.

Sample: peripheral blood, taken on day 0 of AZD1222 vaccination. This sequence was found in an adult in good health.

In DNA form, the CDR3 reads TGTGCCAGCAGTTCCCTGGACAGGTTAGAGTACACCTTC. Translating it yields CASSSLDRLEYTF. The genes are TRBV27 and TRBJ1-2, with TRBD1 matching 7 bases. V was pared by 4 bases and J by 11 bases, with 10 bases of the junction left unmatched. The germline V gene has CDR1 MNHEY and CDR2 SMNVEV (reference sequence). This CDR3 comprises 13 residues.